This record looks at one T cell receptor (beta chain) sequence and its context. Its antigen is unknown. This record comes from a study of T cells after posttransplantation cyclophosphamide. General study points: Recipient CMV seropositivity and CMV reactivation strongly tracked TRB clonality. Blood and skin or GI T cell repertoires showed limited TRB overlap. Later blood repertoires were often dominated by clones from the donor CD8+ memory compartment.

The CDR3 contains 13 residues. V lost 6 bases and J lost 5; bases outside the gene matches: 7. Per the germline V gene, CDR1 is WSHSY and CDR2 is SAAADI. Clones were read by immunoSEQ multiplex PCR, and TCRdb kept only the in-frame ones, dropping some. The profile shows about 15,000 clones, approximately 83% of them singletons. The related graft donor's blood sample was taken on the day of bone marrow donation. The chain joins TRBV10-2 to TRBJ2-7; 7 nucleotides line up with TRBD2. The sequencing sample was made of memory CD4+ T cells sorted from PBMCs. This receptor was obtained from a man aged 50 to 60 in good health, CMV-negative, and a related stem cell transplant donor. CDR3 DNA: TGCGCCAGCAGAGGGACTACAAGGGACGAGCAGTACTTC. This codes for CASRGTTRDEQYF.